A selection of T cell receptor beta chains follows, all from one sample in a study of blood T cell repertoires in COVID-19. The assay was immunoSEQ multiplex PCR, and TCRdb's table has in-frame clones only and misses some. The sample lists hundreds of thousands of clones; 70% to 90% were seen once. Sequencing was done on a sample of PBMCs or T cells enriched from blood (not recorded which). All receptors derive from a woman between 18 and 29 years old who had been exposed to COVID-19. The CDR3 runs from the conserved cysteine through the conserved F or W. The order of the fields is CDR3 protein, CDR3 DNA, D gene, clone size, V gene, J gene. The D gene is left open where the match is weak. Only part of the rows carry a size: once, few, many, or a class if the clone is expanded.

CSVETDSNYGYTF	TGCAGCGTGGAGACGGATAGTAACTATGGCTACACCTTC	-	-	TRBV29-1	TRBJ1-2
CASSSLEGGSGNTIYF	TGTGCCAGCAGTTCCCTCGAGGGCGGCTCTGGAAACACCATATATTTT	-	-	TRBV28	TRBJ1-3
CASSESSRPQYF	TGTGCCAGCAGTGAAAGCTCTAGGCCCCAGTACTTC	-	-	TRBV6-1	TRBJ2-5
CASRKGQFYNEQFF	TGTGCCAGCAGAAAGGGACAGTTCTACAATGAGCAGTTCTTC	TRBD1	-	TRBV6-4	TRBJ2-1
CASSRDRDRGLGYTF	TGTGCCAGCAGCAGAGACCGGGACAGGGGGCTGGGCTACACCTTC	TRBD1	-	TRBV16	TRBJ1-2
CASTAGPRGYTF	TGTGCCAGCACCGCGGGGCCGCGCGGCTACACCTTC	-	-	TRBV5-4	TRBJ1-2
CASSPYGGENTGELFF	TGTGCCAGCTCACCCTATGGGGGCGAGAACACCGGGGAGCTGTTTTTT	-	-	TRBV18	TRBJ2-2
CASSLTGQGFYGYTF	TGTGCCAGCAGCTTGACCGGACAGGGATTCTATGGCTACACCTTC	TRBD1	-	TRBV9	TRBJ1-2
CASSLAANTEAFF	TGTGCCAGCAGTTTGGCCGCAAACACTGAAGCTTTCTTT	-	-	TRBV27	TRBJ1-1
CASSPSRGTGDGYTF	TGTGCCAGCTCACCTTCGAGAGGGACAGGGGATGGCTACACCTTC	TRBD1	-	TRBV18	TRBJ1-2
CASSIVGADGAFF	TGTGCCAGTAGTATAGTAGGAGCCGATGGGGCTTTCTTT	-	-	TRBV19	TRBJ1-1
CAWSVWGGTEAFF	TGTGCCTGGAGTGTATGGGGAGGCACTGAAGCTTTCTTT	-	once	TRBV30	TRBJ1-1
CASNLAGSTDTQYF	TGTGCCAGCAATCTAGCGGGGAGCACAGATACGCAGTATTTT	TRBD2	-	TRBV2	TRBJ2-3
CASRAGQGKTDTQYF	TGTGCCAGCAGAGCAGGACAGGGGAAAACAGATACGCAGTATTTT	TRBD1	-	TRBV6-6	TRBJ2-3
CASSLSRTGAEQYF	TGTGCCAGCAGCCTTTCCCGGACAGGGGCCGAGCAGTACTTC	TRBD1	-	TRBV7-2	TRBJ2-7
CASSPRLQGDTEAFF	TGTGCCAGCTCACCACGGTTACAGGGGGACACTGAAGCTTTCTTT	TRBD1	-	TRBV18	TRBJ1-1
CASSKGGGASYNEQFF	TGTGCCAGCAGCAAAGGGGGAGGGGCCTCCTACAATGAGCAGTTCTTC	-	-	TRBV21-1	TRBJ2-1
CASSLGTQETQYF	TGTGCCAGCAGCTTAGGCACACAAGAGACCCAGTACTTC	-	once	TRBV7-9	TRBJ2-5
CASSLRTGGDEKLFF	TGCGCCAGCAGCTTGCGGACAGGGGGTGATGAAAAACTGTTTTTT	TRBD1	-	TRBV5-1	TRBJ1-4
CASSGQKQYF	TGTGCCAGCAGCGGACAGAAACAGTACTTC	-	-	TRBV2	TRBJ2-7
CASSLRAGADTQYF	TGTGCCAGCAGCTTGCGGGCGGGTGCAGATACGCAGTATTTT	-	-	TRBV5-4	TRBJ2-3
CASSLLGQTPNEKLFF	TGTGCCAGCAGCTTATTAGGACAGACACCAAATGAAAAACTGTTTTTT	-	-	TRBV7-9	TRBJ1-4
CASMSGPNWYF	TGTGCCAGCATGAGCGGGCCTAACTGGTATTTT	-	-	TRBV28	TRBJ2-3
CASSALGRGTGELFF	TGTGCCAGCAGCGCACTAGGTCGTGGCACCGGGGAGCTGTTTTTT	-	-	TRBV5-8	TRBJ2-2
CASSVETGRSTEAFF	TGTGCCAGCAGCGTAGAGACAGGGAGGAGCACTGAAGCTTTCTTT	TRBD1	-	TRBV13	TRBJ1-1
CASSQVGGDQPQHF	TGCGCCAGCAGCCAAGTAGGGGGGGATCAGCCCCAGCATTTT	-	-	TRBV4-1	TRBJ1-5
CASSDLDFPLNTGELFF	TGTGCCAGCAGCGACCTGGACTTTCCGTTGAACACCGGGGAGCTGTTTTTT	-	-	TRBV7-9	TRBJ2-2
CASSIRLAGNLSPLHF	TGTGCCAGTAGTATTCGTTTGGCAGGGAACCTTTCACCCCTCCACTTT	-	-	TRBV19	TRBJ1-6
CASNPLGGFLYEQYF	TGTGCCAGCAACCCCCTTGGCGGTTTCCTCTACGAGCAGTACTTC	-	-	TRBV6-8	TRBJ2-7
CAISEGQSNSYNSPLHF	TGTGCCATCAGTGAGGGACAGAGCAACTCCTATAATTCACCCCTCCACTTT	-	-	TRBV10-3	TRBJ1-6
CASSLKGLAGPYSYNEQFF	TGTGCCAGCAGCTTAAAAGGGCTAGCGGGACCTTACTCCTACAATGAGCAGTTCTTC	TRBD2	-	TRBV7-3	TRBJ2-1
CASSLWGGSSYEQYF	TGTGCCAGCAGTTTATGGGGGGGAAGCTCCTACGAGCAGTACTTC	-	-	TRBV28	TRBJ2-7
CASSLPGQPYGYTF	TGTGCCAGCAGCTTGCCAGGGCAACCCTATGGCTACACCTTC	-	-	TRBV7-2	TRBJ1-2
CASSARDINTEAFF	TGTGCCAGCAGTGCGAGGGACATCAACACTGAAGCTTTCTTT	-	-	TRBV2	TRBJ1-1
CASSRDRVNTEAFF	TGTGCCAGCTCACGGGACAGGGTAAACACTGAAGCTTTCTTT	TRBD1	-	TRBV18	TRBJ1-1
CASGKQGVGNQPQHF	TGTGCCAGCGGCAAACAGGGTGTTGGCAATCAGCCCCAGCATTTT	-	-	TRBV6-6	TRBJ1-5
CASSFGQQSTDTQYF	TGCGCCAGCAGCTTCGGACAACAGAGCACAGATACGCAGTATTTT	-	-	TRBV4-3	TRBJ2-3
CASSHTSGGLTDTQYF	TGTGCCAGCAGCCATACTAGCGGGGGGTTGACAGATACGCAGTATTTT	TRBD2	-	TRBV5-4	TRBJ2-3
CASSQADSSIGEKLFF	TGTGCCAGCAGCCAAGCTGACAGCTCGATCGGTGAAAAACTGTTTTTT	-	-	TRBV4-2	TRBJ1-4
CASSRQGVGYSNQPQHF	TGTGCCAGCTCACGGCAGGGTGTGGGGTATAGCAATCAGCCCCAGCATTTT	-	-	TRBV18	TRBJ1-5
CASSLPQGASNEKLFF	TGTGCCAGCAGTTTACCTCAGGGGGCCTCTAATGAAAAACTGTTTTTT	TRBD1	-	TRBV28	TRBJ1-4
CASSPSRGEHYNEQFF	TGTGCCAGCTCACCCTCGCGGGGGGAGCACTACAATGAGCAGTTCTTC	TRBD2	-	TRBV18	TRBJ2-1
CASRSRTGKDTQYF	TGTGCCAGCAGAAGTAGAACAGGGAAAGATACGCAGTATTTT	-	few	TRBV25-1	TRBJ2-3
CASSLTGKSSYNEQFF	TGTGCCAGCAGCTTAACGGGGAAAAGCTCCTACAATGAGCAGTTCTTC	-	-	TRBV7-2	TRBJ2-1
CASSLARDKPQHF	TGTGCCAGCAGCTTAGCCAGGGACAAACCCCAGCATTTT	-	-	TRBV7-2	TRBJ1-5
CASSQDLAGERGEQYF	TGTGCCAGCAGCCAAGATCTAGCGGGTGAAAGGGGGGAGCAGTACTTC	TRBD2	few	TRBV4-2	TRBJ2-7
CASWTGLGYTF	TGTGCCAGCTGGACAGGGCTTGGCTACACCTTC	TRBD1	-	TRBV19	TRBJ1-2
CASSLATEAFF	TGTGCCAGCAGCCTAGCTACTGAAGCTTTCTTT	-	-	TRBV6-5	TRBJ1-1
CASSLEWAGNEQFF	TGTGCCAGCAGCTTAGAATGGGCAGGCAATGAGCAGTTCTTC	-	-	TRBV11-2	TRBJ2-1
CASSRRDTNTEAFF	TGTGCCAGCAGTCGCAGGGACACGAACACTGAAGCTTTCTTT	-	-	TRBV7-8	TRBJ1-1
CASSLRPPGLAVSEQYF	TGTGCCAGCAGCCTCCGTCCCCCGGGACTAGCGGTCTCCGAGCAGTACTTC	TRBD2	-	TRBV3-1/TRBV3-2	TRBJ2-7